In this sample, the clone carrying this TCR beta chain turned up once. The data belong to a study of T cell responses to AZD1222 COVID-19 vaccine. The CDR3 spans 15 residues. In germline, CDR1 is SGHTA, CDR2 FQGNSA. V shed 1 base and J 5 bases; nucleotides not matched to a gene: 6. Some clones are missing from TCRdb's copy, which holds only in-frame ones; the method was immunoSEQ multiplex PCR. The table has approximately 98,000 clones, about 92% seen once. Sample: peripheral blood, taken on day 0 of MenACWY control vaccination. The TCR sequence derives from an adult in good health. The chain carries TRBV7-2 and TRBJ1-2; 8 bases align to TRBD1. CDR3 amino acids: CASSLERQGRYGYTF. CDR3 DNA sequence: TGTGCCAGCAGCTTAGAGAGACAGGGGAGGTATGGCTACACCTTC.